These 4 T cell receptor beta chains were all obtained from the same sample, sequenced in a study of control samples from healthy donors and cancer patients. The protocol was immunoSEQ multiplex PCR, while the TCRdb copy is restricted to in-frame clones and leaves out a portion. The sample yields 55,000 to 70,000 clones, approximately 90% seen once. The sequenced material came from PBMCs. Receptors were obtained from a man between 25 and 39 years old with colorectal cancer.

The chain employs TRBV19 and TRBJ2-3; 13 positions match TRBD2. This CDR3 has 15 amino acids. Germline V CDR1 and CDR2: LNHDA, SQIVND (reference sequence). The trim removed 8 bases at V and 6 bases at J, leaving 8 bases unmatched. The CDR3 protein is CASGRLAGGGDTQYF. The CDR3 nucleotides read TGTGCCAGTGGCCGACTAGCGGGGGGCGGGGATACGCAGTATTTT.

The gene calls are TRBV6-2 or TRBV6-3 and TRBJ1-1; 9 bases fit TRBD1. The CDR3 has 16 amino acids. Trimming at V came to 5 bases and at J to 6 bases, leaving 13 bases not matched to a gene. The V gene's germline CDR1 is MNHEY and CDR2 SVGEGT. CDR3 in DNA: TGTGCCAGCAGTCGACCGGACAGGGGCGGAAGGCCTGAAGCTTTCTTT. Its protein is CASSRPDRGGRPEAFF.

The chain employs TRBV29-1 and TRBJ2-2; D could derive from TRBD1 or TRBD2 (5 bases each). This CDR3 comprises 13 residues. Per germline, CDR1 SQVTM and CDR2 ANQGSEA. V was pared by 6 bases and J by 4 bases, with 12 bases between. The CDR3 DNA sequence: TGCAGCGTCGGGACCGGGCGCACCGGGGAGCTGTTTTTT. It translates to CSVGTGRTGELFF.

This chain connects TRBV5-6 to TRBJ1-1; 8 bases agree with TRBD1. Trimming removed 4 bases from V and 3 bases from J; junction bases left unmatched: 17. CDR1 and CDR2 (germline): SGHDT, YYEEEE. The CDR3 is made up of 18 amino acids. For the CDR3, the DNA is TGTGCCAGCAGCCGGAGGGGCAGGGGGCGAGGAGTTGACACTGAAGCTTTCTTT. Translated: CASSRRGRGRGVDTEAFF.